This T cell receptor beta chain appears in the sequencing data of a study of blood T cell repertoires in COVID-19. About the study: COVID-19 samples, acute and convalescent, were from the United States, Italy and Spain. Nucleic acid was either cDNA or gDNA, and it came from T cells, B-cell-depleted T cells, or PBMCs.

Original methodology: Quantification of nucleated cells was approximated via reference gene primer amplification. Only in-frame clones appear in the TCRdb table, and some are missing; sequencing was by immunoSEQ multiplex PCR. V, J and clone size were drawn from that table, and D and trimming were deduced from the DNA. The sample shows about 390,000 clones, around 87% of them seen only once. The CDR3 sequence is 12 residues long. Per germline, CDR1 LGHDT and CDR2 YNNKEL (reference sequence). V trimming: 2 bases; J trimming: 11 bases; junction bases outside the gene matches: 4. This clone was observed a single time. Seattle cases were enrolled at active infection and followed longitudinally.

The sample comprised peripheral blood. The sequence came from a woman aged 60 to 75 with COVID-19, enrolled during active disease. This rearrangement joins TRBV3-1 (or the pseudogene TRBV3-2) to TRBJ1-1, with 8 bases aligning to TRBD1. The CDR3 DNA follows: TGTGCCAGCAGCCAAACAGGGGGTGCGGCTTTCTTT. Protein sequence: CASSQTGGAAFF.